This TCR beta chain was sequenced for a study of somatic mutations in cytotoxic T cells in rheumatoid arthritis. In its sample, this clone was seen a few times. Trimming cost V 4 bases and J 6 bases, with 21 bases left between them. Germline CDR1 and CDR2: MNHEY and SVGAGI. CDR3 length: 16 residues. The protocol was immunoSEQ multiplex PCR, while the TCRdb copy is restricted to in-frame clones and leaves out a portion. The sample records around 5,000 clones, approximately 80% being singletons. The chain recombines TRBV6-5 with TRBJ1-1; D is unclear. The sequence derives from a man aged 40-49 years with rheumatoid arthritis. The sequencing here drew on CD8+ T cells sorted from blood, taken at a follow-up visit. This chain's CDR3 is CASSSRWSLPGPEAFF. The CDR3 DNA reads as TGTGCCAGCAGTTCAAGGTGGTCCCTTCCTGGGCCTGAAGCTTTCTTT.